The 14 T cell receptor beta chains presented below share a single source sample, sequenced in a study of radiotherapy plus CTLA-4 blockade in lung cancer listed by TCRdb under 2018. Preparation of the library involved the immunoSEQ multiplex PCR assay. Sourced from immuneACCESS, this table was stored by TCRdb with only in-frame sequences that have V and J called. A share of the clones is absent; for the studies checked, an unresolved V gene accounts for under half, and the remainder has no known explanation. The sample has more than 90,000 clones on record, 78% of them singletons. Of the sample, approximately 4.7% is held by the ten largest clones. The input for sequencing was peripheral blood, taken from a patient treated with radiotherapy plus ipilimumab. These receptors originate from a human donor with non-small cell lung cancer who had a partial response to radiotherapy plus ipilimumab.

This sequence joins TRBV27 and TRBJ1-4; TRBD1 matches at 7 bases. Per germline, CDR1 MNHEY and CDR2 SMNVEV (reference sequence). This CDR3 is 15 amino acids long. With 10 bases clipped from V and 5 bases from J, the junction kept 13 bases outside the gene matches. The CDR3 DNA reads as TGTGCCACCCGGTTAAGAGGACAGGACAATGAAAAACTGTTTTTT. This codes for CATRLRGQDNEKLFF.

CDR3: CASSIGGGFGNTIYF. DNA of the CDR3: TGTGCCAGTAGTATTGGAGGGGGCTTTGGAAACACCATATATTTT. The chain uses TRBV19 and TRBJ1-3, with TRBD1 matching 7 bases. CDR3 size: 15 residues. The V segment lost 3 bases and the J segment 3 bases; nucleotides outside the gene matches: 5. Germline CDR1 and CDR2: LNHDA and SQIVND (reference sequence).

Here the CDR3 reads CASSHLPSRQGDYGYTF. The CDR3 DNA sequence: TGCGCCAGCAGTCATTTGCCCTCTCGACAGGGAGACTATGGCTACACCTTC. The rearrangement links TRBV23-1 to TRBJ1-2, with 7 bases aligning to TRBD1. TRBV23-1 is sorted into the ORF group, with uncertain function. This CDR3 contains 17 residues. V shed 3 bases and J 3 bases; nucleotides not matched to a gene: 13.

As regards this clone: This sample includes further DNA sequences coding for the same CDR3. The chain joins TRBV19 to TRBJ2-5, with 12 positions matching TRBD2. Germline V gene sequence: CDR1 LNHDA, CDR2 SQIVND (reference sequence). V was pared by 3 bases and J by 2 bases, with 1 base of the junction left unmatched. This CDR3 comprises 15 residues. CDR3 DNA sequence: TGTGCCAGTAGTATTGGACTAGCGGGGCAAGAGACCCAGTACTTC. Translation gives CASSIGLAGQETQYF.

This clone was recorded many times. This sequence joins TRBV6-1 and TRBJ1-3, with 7 bases identical to TRBD1. The CDR3 is made up of 13 amino acids. Germline V gene sequence: CDR1 MNHNS, CDR2 SASEGT. The V segment lost 4 bases and the J segment 8 bases; nucleotides outside the gene matches: 5. CDR3 in amino acids: CASSAEGGHTIYF. In DNA form, the CDR3 reads TGTGCCAGCAGTGCGGAAGGGGGCCACACCATATATTTT.

The gene calls are TRBV5-1 and TRBJ1-3; D ambiguous. Trimming cost V 0 bases and J 0 bases, with 7 bases left between them. CDR1 is SGHRS, CDR2 YFSETQ, per germline. The CDR3 covers 15 residues. CDR3 bases: TGCGCCAGCAGCTTGGGCGACAACTCTGGAAACACCATATATTTT. This gives the protein CASSLGDNSGNTIYF.

This chain links TRBV7-2 with TRBJ2-7, with D maybe TRBD2 (5 bases). This CDR3 spans 12 amino acids. Germline loops: CDR1 SGHTA, CDR2 FQGNSA. V lost 2 bases, J lost 4 bases, and 6 bases lay in between. The CDR3 DNA reads as TGTGCCAGCAGCTTATGGGAGTACGAGCAGTACTTC. Protein product: CASSLWEYEQYF.

This clone appeared a single time. The chain links TRBV7-2 to TRBJ2-1, with a possible D match to TRBD1 (6 bases). V was pared by 1 base and J by 6 bases, with 16 bases between. CDR1 SGHTA and CDR2 FQGNSA come from the germline V gene. The CDR3 consists of 16 residues. The CDR3 DNA follows: TGTGCCAGCAGCTTAGAAGCAGGGGTGAGGGGCAATGAGCAGTTCTTC. Its translation: CASSLEAGVRGNEQFF. Using reference TRBV7-2 and TRBJ2-1 for the parts outside the CDR3, the full variable domain is GAGVSQSPSNKVTEKGKDVELRCDPISGHTALYWYRQSLGQGLEFLIYFQGNSAPDKSGLPSDRFSAERTGGSVSTLTIQRTQQEDSAVYLCASSLEAGVRGNEQFFGPGTRLTVL.

This clone was detected many times. The chain uses TRBV10-3 and TRBJ1-1; no firm D call. This CDR3 is built from 13 residues. Germline V CDR1 and CDR2: ENHRY, SYGVKD. With 4 bases removed from V and 1 base from J, the gap between germline ends came to 7 bases. The CDR3 sequence: CAISVSGNTEAFF. Here the CDR3 DNA reads TGTGCCATCAGTGTTTCGGGGAACACTGAAGCTTTCTTT.

This clone was observed a handful of times. The gene calls are TRBV28 and TRBJ2-4; D might be TRBD1 (5 bases). CDR1 and CDR2 from the germline V gene are MDHEN and SYDVKM. The CDR3 totals 16 residues. V was shortened by 5 bases and J by 1 base, with 15 bases between the two germline ends. In DNA, the CDR3 is TGTGCCAGCAGTAAGGACCCCCAGGGCGCCAAAAACATTCAGTACTTC. Translated, it gives CASSKDPQGAKNIQYF.

About this clone itself: Mismatch with germline at one junction end may stem from a read error. The sample holds other DNA sequences that translate to the same CDR3. J is TRBJ1-1 and V is TRBV4-1, with D maybe TRBD1 (6 bases). This CDR3 comprises 15 residues. Germline CDR1 reads MGHRA; CDR2 reads YSYEKL. CDR3 loop: CASSQGTALNTEAFF. DNA for the CDR3: TGCGCCAGCAGCCAAGGGACAGCTCTGAACACTGAAGCCTTCTTT.

V is TRBV18 and J is TRBJ2-5; 8 bases align to TRBD2. The V gene end was trimmed by 2 bases and the J gene end by 1 base; junction bases not matched to a gene: 15. CDR1 KGHSH and CDR2 LQKENI come from the germline V gene. The CDR3 totals 19 residues. The CDR3 region is CASSPNRPTSDALQETQYF. The DNA for the CDR3 is TGTGCCAGCTCACCAAATCGACCGACTAGCGATGCGCTCCAAGAGACCCAGTACTTC.

The rearrangement links TRBV7-9 to TRBJ2-1; D not resolved. The germline V and J ends were trimmed by 1 base and 5 bases, with 6 bases remaining between them. The CDR3 runs 13 residues. The germline CDR1 and CDR2 sequences are SEHNR and FQNEAQ (reference sequence). The CDR3 is CASSLGHNNEQFF. The CDR3 nucleotides read TGTGCCAGCAGCTTAGGGCACAACAATGAGCAGTTCTTC. Variable domain in full (rest from reference TRBV7-9 and TRBJ2-1): DTGVSQNPRHKITKRGQNVTFRCDPISEHNRLYWYRQTLGQGPEFLTYFQNEAQLEKSRLLSDRFSAERPKGSFSTLEIQRTEQGDSAMYLCASSLGHNNEQFFGPGTRLTVL.

The V and J genes are TRBV11-3 and TRBJ2-7; TRBD1 matches 8 bases. V dropped 4 bases and J dropped 0; count of bases not matched to a gene: 5. CDR1 is SGHNT and CDR2 is YENEEA in the germline V gene. CDR3 length equals 15 residues. The CDR3 is CASSSPTGDSYEQYF. CDR3 DNA: TGTGCCAGCAGCTCCCCGACAGGGGACTCCTACGAGCAGTACTTC.